This T cell receptor (beta chain) was found in a study of radiotherapy plus CTLA-4 blockade in lung cancer. Study-wide findings and caveats: Clones derived from tumor TCRs expanded in blood after radiotherapy plus ipilimumab.

Data came from immunoSEQ multiplex PCR; TCRdb stores just in-frame clones and leaves some out. The sample lists about 98,000 clones; roughly 80% were seen once. Concerning this clone itself: The antigen is not known.

Treatment of patients with chemo-refractory metastatic non-small-cell lung cancer consisted of focal radiation plus CTLA-4 blockade with ipilimumab. The CDR3 length is 14 residues. The J segment lost 1 base and the V segment lost 6 bases, leaving 2 bases of the junction unmatched. Germline V gene data show CDR1 as SGHAT and CDR2 as FQNNGV. This specimen consisted of peripheral blood, obtained from a patient treated with radiotherapy plus ipilimumab. This rearrangement joins TRBV11-2 to TRBJ2-2, with 7 bases matching TRBD2. This receptor was identified in a human donor with non-small cell lung cancer who had a partial response to radiotherapy plus ipilimumab. The CDR3 protein is CASRAGENTGELFF. As DNA, the CDR3 is TGTGCCAGCAGGGCGGGAGAGAACACCGGGGAGCTGTTTTTT.